The 7 T cell receptor beta chains below were found in one sample sequenced in a study of post-analysis software for immune sequencing data. Whole-study findings and limits: Among a few TRBV segments more frequent in patients than controls were TRBV5-6, TRBV5-1 and TRBV20-1.

Which antigens these TCRs recognize remains unknown. Every TCR beta cDNA library bore unique molecular identifiers. TCRdb recomputed calls from the PCR reads with MiXCR, one row per CDR3 protein. The sample records over 300,000 distinct CDR3 sequences, less than 40% being singletons. Sequenced input: blood. The receptor set was obtained from a girl aged 5 to 17 with multiple sclerosis.

The chain recombines TRBV6-2 or TRBV6-3 with TRBJ2-3; D unclear. Trimming cost V 2 bases and J 9 bases, with 9 bases left between them. Looked up from germline, CDR1 is MNHEY and CDR2 is SVGEGT. The CDR3 extends over 12 amino acids. The CDR3 region is CASSYTPGTQYF. Written as DNA, the CDR3 is TGTGCCAGCAGTTACACCCCCGGCACGCAGTATTTT.

This clonotype was detected only a few times. This chain joins TRBV12-3 or TRBV12-4 and TRBJ1-4, with TRBD1 as a possible D gene (5 bases). The CDR3 totals 15 residues. Trimming took 4 bases from V and 0 from J, leaving 9 bases between them. The CDR3 spells CASSWVGATNEKLFF. The CDR3 nucleotides are TGTGCCAGCAGTTGGGTAGGGGCAACTAATGAAAAACTGTTTTTT.

For the CDR3, the DNA is TGTGCCAGCTCTCGGCTAGCGGGGGATAACTACAATGAGCAGTTCTTC. Encoded protein: CASSRLAGDNYNEQFF. The genes are TRBV18 and TRBJ2-1; TRBD2 matches at 10 bases. Losses at the gene ends were 6 bases for V and 3 bases for J; bases not matched to a gene: 8. From germline, CDR1 is KGHSH and CDR2 LQKENI. CDR3 length: 16 residues.

The rearrangement joins TRBV5-1 to TRBJ2-7, with a possible D match to TRBD1 (6 bases). The J call is doubtful: the DNA matches TRBJ2-5 better. Germline CDR1 and CDR2: SGHRS and YFSETQ. The CDR3 is 16 amino acids. This CDR3 is CASSLTGTRSRETQYF. The CDR3 coding sequence is TGCGCCAGCAGCTTAACCGGGACAAGATCCCGAGAGACCCAGTACTTC.

CDR3: CASSREGTSGGADTQYF. In DNA, the CDR3 is TGCGCCAGCAGCCGAGAAGGGACTAGCGGGGGCGCAGATACGCAGTATTTT. This rearrangement joins TRBV4-3 to TRBJ2-3; 14 bases map to TRBD2. V shed 4 bases and J 4 bases; nucleotides not matched to a gene: 7. Germline values: CDR1 LGHNA, CDR2 YSLEER. The CDR3 totals 17 residues.

The sample holds a few counts of this clonotype. The V and J genes are TRBV12-3 or TRBV12-4 and TRBJ1-1; 12 bases agree with TRBD1. The CDR3 is 17 residues long. V dropped 6 bases and J dropped 2; count of bases not matched to a gene: 10. Written as DNA, the CDR3 is TGTGCCAGCAGACGCCGGGACAGGGGGCTCCTTAACACTGAAGCTTTCTTT. Translated, it gives CASRRRDRGLLNTEAFF.

The V call is TRBV27, the J call TRBJ2-3; no reliable D call. CDR3 length: 16 residues. Germline V gene data show CDR1 as MNHEY and CDR2 as SMNVEV (reference sequence). V lost 6 bases and J 2 bases, leaving 18 bases between the germline ends. Here the CDR3 reads CASSPWAQVLTDTQYF. CDR3 sequence (DNA): TGTGCCAGCAGCCCATGGGCTCAAGTTCTCACAGATACGCAGTATTTT.